The 16 T cell receptor beta chains below all came from one sample that was sequenced in a study of T cell responses to AZD1222 COVID-19 vaccine. Profiling relied on immunoSEQ multiplex PCR, and the TCRdb table lists in-frame clones only, not all of them. The sample has about 160,000 clones, about 91% seen once. The specimen comprised peripheral blood, sampled on day 0 of AZD1222 vaccination. The receptors were sampled from an adult in good health.

The V and J genes are TRBV12-3 or TRBV12-4 and TRBJ1-3; D not resolved. Trimming stripped 8 bases from V and 4 bases from J, with 12 bases between. The CDR3 extends over 13 amino acids. In DNA form, the CDR3 reads TGTGCCAGCTGTACGGCAATCGGAAACACCATATATTTT. This codes for CASCTAIGNTIYF.

This clone was observed once. The J gene is TRBJ1-1, the V gene TRBV4-3, with no clear D. Trimming left V 6 bases short and J 1 base short, with 9 bases between. This CDR3 is built from 13 residues. Germline lookup yields CDR1 LGHNA and CDR2 YSLEER. The CDR3 coding sequence is TGCGCCAGCAGTCCCAGGAGGAACACTGAAGCTTTCTTT. Translation gives CASSPRRNTEAFF.

This rearrangement joins TRBV5-1 to TRBJ1-2; D is uncertain. V shed 4 bases and J shed 4 bases, with 11 bases lying between them. The germline V gene encodes CDR1 SGHRS and CDR2 YFSETQ. The CDR3 length is 13 residues. CDR3 in amino acids: CASSLAAAYGYTF. The CDR3 DNA reads TGCGCCAGCAGCCTGGCGGCAGCCTATGGCTACACCTTC.

This chain links TRBV7-9 with TRBJ2-1, with 8 bases fitting TRBD1. Trimming at V came to 3 bases and at J to 6 bases, leaving 10 bases not matched to a gene. The CDR3 sequence is 16 residues long. CDR1 is SEHNR, CDR2 FQNEAQ, per germline (reference sequence). The CDR3 DNA sequence: TGTGCCAGCAGCTTCCAAAGACAGGGGAACGGCAATGAGCAGTTCTTC. Encoded protein: CASSFQRQGNGNEQFF.

This clone was seen just once. The CDR3 loop is CASSQARGRVAFF. In DNA, the CDR3 is TGTGCCAGCAGCCAAGCCAGGGGGCGAGTAGCTTTCTTT. V and J are TRBV14 and TRBJ1-1, with 8 bases that match TRBD1. Unmatched junction bases numbered 5, after V lost 1 base and J lost 10 bases. This CDR3 region has 13 residues. Germline CDR1 reads SGHDN; CDR2 reads FVKESK.

The chain links TRBV6-5 to TRBJ1-4; 8 bases agree with TRBD1. V lost 6 bases to trimming and J lost 8 bases; unmatched junction nucleotides: 11. The CDR3 has 15 residues. CDR1 and CDR2 from the germline V gene are MNHEY and SVGAGI. The CDR3 DNA follows: TGTGCCAGCAGCGACAGGGGAGGAGTGCGCGAAAAACTGTTTTTT. Translating it yields CASSDRGGVREKLFF.

CDR3 sequence: CASSYLQREQFF. As DNA, the CDR3 is TGTGCCAGCAGCTACTTACAGCGTGAGCAGTTCTTC. The chain is built from TRBV7-9 and TRBJ2-1; D not resolved. Trimming shortened V by 4 bases and J by 9 bases, and 10 bases separated the two germline ends. The CDR3 loop spans 12 amino acids. Germline V CDR1 and CDR2: SEHNR, FQNEAQ (reference sequence).

DNA of the CDR3: TGCGCCAGCAGCCCCGGGGGTTCCTATGGCTACACCTTC. Translation gives CASSPGGSYGYTF. The chain uses TRBV5-1 and TRBJ1-2; maybe TRBD1 (5 bases). The CDR3 loop spans 13 amino acids. Between the trimmed V and J ends, which lost 4 bases and 4 bases, there was a span of 11 bases. Germline CDR1 is SGHRS and CDR2 is YFSETQ.

V and J are TRBV6-4 and TRBJ2-2; possibly TRBD1 or TRBD2 for D (6 bases each). CDR1 and CDR2 from the germline V gene are MRHNA and SNTAGT. The CDR3 covers 14 residues. V lost 3 bases and J lost 4, with 9 bases in between. CDR3 sequence: CASSDEGGTGELFF. CDR3 nucleotides: TGTGCCAGCAGTGATGAGGGGGGCACCGGGGAGCTGTTTTTT.

V usage is TRBV7-2 and J usage is TRBJ2-1; 7 bases match TRBD1. Germline CDR1 SGHTA, CDR2 FQGNSA. Losses at the gene ends were 6 bases for V and 0 bases for J; bases not matched to a gene: 5. The CDR3 is 15 amino acids. CDR3 residues: CASRQDRSSYNEQFF. DNA of the CDR3: TGTGCCAGCAGGCAGGACAGGAGCTCCTACAATGAGCAGTTCTTC.

The V gene is TRBV5-6, the J gene TRBJ2-7, with a possible D match to TRBD1 (5 bases). The CDR3 runs to 14 residues. V was clipped by 2 bases and J by 3 bases, with 12 bases between them. Germline V lookup: CDR1 SGHDT, CDR2 YYEEEE. The CDR3 bases are TGTGCCAGCAGCTTCTTGACAAGGGGCTACGAGCAGTACTTC. It encodes CASSFLTRGYEQYF.

The V gene is TRBV5-5, the J gene TRBJ1-1, with D unclear. Germline V gene sequence: CDR1 SGHKS, CDR2 YYEKEE (reference sequence). The CDR3 totals 13 residues. V lost 0 bases, J lost 11 bases, and 14 bases lay in between. In DNA form, the CDR3 reads TGTGCCAGCAGCTTGGCGGAGCGCCTACCTGCTTTCTTT. Protein product: CASSLAERLPAFF. Full variable domain (missing parts from reference TRBV5-5 and TRBJ1-1): DAGVTQSPTHLIKTRGQQVTLRCSPISGHKSVSWYQQVLGQGPQFIFQYYEKEERGRGNFPDRFSARQFPNYSSELNVNALLLGDSALYLCASSLAERLPAFFGQGTRLTVV.

The gene calls are TRBV19 and TRBJ1-6, with unresolved D. CDR1 and CDR2 (germline): LNHDA, SQIVND (reference sequence). The germline V and J ends were trimmed by 3 bases and 0 bases, with 12 bases remaining between them. The CDR3 has 17 amino acids. CDR3 DNA sequence: TGTGCCAGTAGTATCAGTGCGGTCAGCTCCTATAATTCACCCCTCCACTTT. Its protein is CASSISAVSSYNSPLHF.

V and J are TRBV20-1 and TRBJ2-7; tentative D call: TRBD2 (6 bases). Germline lookup yields CDR1 DFQATT and CDR2 SNEGSKA (reference sequence). This CDR3 is 13 amino acids long. Trimming removed 3 bases at V and 2 bases at J, with 11 bases between. CDR3 residues: CSASHSGTYEQYF. The CDR3 DNA reads TGCAGTGCTAGTCATAGCGGAACCTACGAGCAGTACTTC.

The chain couples TRBV6-5 to TRBJ2-7, with 14 positions matching TRBD2. J was trimmed by 4 bases and V by 2 bases; bases with no gene match: 1. The CDR3 is made up of 15 amino acids. Germline-derived CDR1 and CDR2 are MNHEY and SVGAGI. The CDR3 loop is CASSYRTSGGYEQYF. CDR3 nucleotide sequence: TGTGCCAGCAGTTACCGGACTAGCGGGGGGTACGAGCAGTACTTC.

This rearrangement joins TRBV19 to TRBJ1-2; no clear D gene. Germline values: CDR1 LNHDA, CDR2 SQIVND (reference sequence). The V and J ends lost 5 bases and 1 base respectively, with 14 bases between them. The CDR3 runs 15 residues. CDR3 in DNA: TGTGCCAGTAGTCCCGAGTCGAGGGTTAACTATGGCTACACCTTC. Translated, it gives CASSPESRVNYGYTF.